These 26 T cell receptor beta chains were sequenced from one sample in a study of cytomegalovirus exposure and HLA in healthy donors. It was with 60 Vbeta and 13 Jbeta primers that the PCR ran. Some clones are missing from TCRdb's copy, which holds only in-frame ones; the method was immunoSEQ multiplex PCR. The table includes more than 95,000 clones, about a sixth detected once. Input material: PBMCs. The receptors originated from a female donor in good health and CMV-seropositive.

This clone was found a few times. The genes are TRBV27 and TRBJ2-3, with TRBD2 matching 7 bases. The CDR3 contains 13 residues. With V trimmed by 6 bases and J by 6 bases, 6 bases remained unmatched. Germline lookup yields CDR1 MNHEY and CDR2 SMNVEV (reference sequence). The CDR3 region is CASSLRRGDTQYF. CDR3 bases: TGTGCCAGCAGCCTTCGGCGGGGGGATACGCAGTATTTT.

This clone occurred a few times. A junction boundary mismatches the germline segment, possibly from a read error. CDR3 residues: CASSETAWSFNSPLHF. DNA for the CDR3: TGTGCCAGCAGTGAAACAGCCTGGTCCTTTAATTCACCCCTCCACTTT. The J gene is TRBJ1-6, the V gene TRBV2; D gene uncertain. The CDR3 consists of 16 residues. Germline CDR1 reads SNHLY; CDR2 reads FYNNEI.

The CDR3 spells CASSPQGGMNNEQFF. For the CDR3, the DNA is TGTGCCAGCAGCCCTCAGGGGGGAATGAACAATGAGCAGTTCTTC. The chain is built from TRBV7-9 and TRBJ2-1; a possible D gene is TRBD1 (7 bases). The V and J ends lost 5 bases and 5 bases respectively, with 16 bases between them. Germline V lookup: CDR1 SEHNR, CDR2 FQNEAQ (reference sequence). The CDR3 runs to 15 residues.

The CDR3 DNA reads as TGCGCCAGCAGCCGGGACGCAGCGGGGCGTATATCCTACGAGCAGTACTTC. Its translation is CASSRDAAGRISYEQYF. This chain joins TRBV4-3 and TRBJ2-7; TRBD2 matches 7 bases. J lost 1 base, V lost 4 bases, and 13 bases had no gene match. Germline V gives CDR1 LGHNA, CDR2 YSLEER. This CDR3 has 17 residues.

This clone was counted between two and nine times. This rearrangement joins TRBV15 to TRBJ2-7, with 7 bases fitting TRBD2. The CDR3 is 16 amino acids. Germline V gene data show CDR1 as LNHNV and CDR2 as YYDKDF (reference sequence). J was trimmed by 0 bases and V by 0 bases; bases with no gene match: 5. CDR3 DNA: TGTGCCACCAGCAGAGATCCAGCGGGGACCTCCTACGAGCAGTACTTC. As protein: CATSRDPAGTSYEQYF.

This sequence joins TRBV20-1 and TRBJ2-1; D call uncertain. The germline V gene has CDR1 DFQATT and CDR2 SNEGSKA (reference sequence). This CDR3 is 11 amino acids long. The V and J ends lost 5 bases and 10 bases respectively, with 12 bases between them. The CDR3 DNA sequence: TGCAGTGCTTCGGGTAGCCGAGAGCAGTTCTTC. Translating gives CSASGSREQFF.

This clone appeared a few times. The rearrangement links TRBV5-1 to TRBJ2-1; TRBD2 aligns across 8 bases. CDR3 size: 15 residues. Germline loops: CDR1 SGHRS, CDR2 YFSETQ. V lost 2 bases to trimming and J lost 7 bases; unmatched junction nucleotides: 8. The CDR3 region is CASSFLAGASNEQFF. The CDR3 DNA reads as TGCGCCAGCAGCTTCCTAGCGGGTGCTTCGAATGAGCAGTTCTTC.

The genes are TRBV30 and TRBJ2-1; perhaps TRBD2 as D (6 bases). Germline CDR1 reads GTSNPN; CDR2 reads SVGIG (reference sequence). CDR3 size: 14 residues. V dropped 4 bases and J dropped 4 bases, with 14 bases sitting between them. CDR3 protein: CAWNHGGIYNEQFF. As DNA, the CDR3 is TGTGCCTGGAATCATGGCGGGATATACAATGAGCAGTTCTTC.

In its sample, this clone was seen a few times. CDR3 region: CASSLSPGPSEKLFF. The CDR3, as DNA: TGTGCCAGCAGCTTATCACCAGGGCCCTCTGAAAAACTGTTTTTT. The chain employs TRBV7-2 and TRBJ1-4, with D perhaps TRBD1 (5 bases). The V gene lost 2 bases and the J gene lost 7 bases, with 14 bases spanning the gap. The CDR3 sequence is 15 residues long. The V gene's germline CDR1 is SGHTA and CDR2 FQGNSA.

Only a few counts were recorded for this clone. The V call is TRBV28, the J call TRBJ1-2, with 9 nucleotides matching TRBD1. V gave up 2 bases and J gave up 2 bases; unmatched junction bases: 0. Per the germline V gene, CDR1 is MDHEN and CDR2 is SYDVKM. CDR3 length: 14 residues. The CDR3 DNA reads TGTGCCAGCAGTTTAGGGACAGGGAACTATGGCTACACCTTC. Its translation: CASSLGTGNYGYTF.

The rearrangement joins TRBV27 to TRBJ2-4, with TRBD1 identical over 8 bases. The V and J ends lost 2 bases and 6 bases, in that order; junction bases with no gene match: 3. Germline-derived CDR1 and CDR2 are MNHEY and SMNVEV (reference sequence). The CDR3 is made up of 14 amino acids. For the CDR3, the DNA is TGTGCCAGCAGTTTAAGTGGACAGGGAAACATTCAGTACTTC. This codes for CASSLSGQGNIQYF.

This clone was detected a few times. The chain combines TRBV25-1 with TRBJ1-4, with 7 bases matching TRBD1. This CDR3 has 15 residues. Trimming took 7 bases from V and 11 from J; bases not matched to a gene: 16. Germline V lookup: CDR1 MGHDK, CDR2 SYGVNS. CDR3: CASTPTHDRVGKLFF. In nucleotides, the CDR3 is TGTGCCAGCACCCCGACCCACGACAGGGTAGGGAAACTGTTTTTT.

This clone was counted only a few times. The genes are TRBV2 and TRBJ2-2; 12 bases fit TRBD1. Trimming took 7 bases from V and 0 from J; bases not matched to a gene: 15. The CDR3 has 20 residues. Germline assignment: CDR1 SNHLY and CDR2 FYNNEI. CDR3 in amino acids: CASNSGTGGVRTTNTGELFF. The CDR3 region has the DNA TGTGCCAGCAACTCCGGGACAGGGGGCGTTCGAACCACGAACACCGGGGAGCTGTTTTTT.

This clone was detected only a few times. V usage is TRBV19 and J usage is TRBJ2-3, with 12 bases identical to TRBD2. The CDR3 is 18 amino acids. Germline loops: CDR1 LNHDA, CDR2 SQIVND (reference sequence). With 0 bases clipped from V and 5 bases from J, the junction kept 9 bases outside the gene matches. CDR3 in amino acids: CASSIEGRLAGAVDTQYF. CDR3 coding DNA: TGTGCCAGTAGTATAGAAGGAAGACTAGCGGGAGCGGTAGATACGCAGTATTTT.

This sequence joins TRBV18 and TRBJ1-1; TRBD1 agrees at 7 bases. Trimming removed 8 bases from V and 0 bases from J; junction bases left unmatched: 9. This CDR3 is 15 amino acids long. The germline V gene has CDR1 KGHSH and CDR2 LQKENI. The CDR3 nucleotides are TGTGCCAGCCAAACCGCGACAGGGCTGAACACTGAAGCTTTCTTT. Residues: CASQTATGLNTEAFF.

In its sample, this clone was seen a few times. The gene calls are TRBV28 and TRBJ2-3, with 10 bases that match TRBD1. This CDR3 spans 15 amino acids. The trim removed 10 bases at V and 6 bases at J, leaving 13 bases unmatched. Germline assignment: CDR1 MDHEN and CDR2 SYDVKM. The CDR3 sequence is CATHGPGTGVDTQYF. For the CDR3, the DNA is TGTGCCACCCACGGACCCGGGACAGGGGTGGATACGCAGTATTTT. Together with reference TRBV28 and TRBJ2-3, the CDR3 gives the full variable domain: DVKVTQSSRYLVKRTGEKVFLECVQDMDHENMFWYRQDPGLGLRLIYFSYDVKMKEKGDIPEGYSVSREKKERFSLILESASTNQTSMYLCATHGPGTGVDTQYFGPGTRLTVL.

The chain links TRBV11-3 to TRBJ2-7, with D possibly matching TRBD2 (6 bases). This CDR3 is built from 13 residues. Trimming removed 5 bases from V and 2 bases from J, with 10 bases in between. Germline CDR1 is SGHNT and CDR2 is YENEEA. Written as DNA, the CDR3 is TGTGCCAGCAGCGCCGGGAGTACCTACGAGCAGTACTTC. Translation gives CASSAGSTYEQYF.

A few counts support this clone. This chain joins TRBV5-1 and TRBJ2-7; 9 nucleotides agree with TRBD1. CDR3 length: 17 residues. V lost 0 bases and J lost 2; bases outside the gene matches: 9. Per the germline V gene, CDR1 is SGHRS and CDR2 is YFSETQ. The CDR3 DNA reads TGCGCCAGCAGCTTGGATGGGGCCACAGGGGGCCCCTACGAGCAGTACTTC. Encoded protein: CASSLDGATGGPYEQYF. Full variable domain (remainder filled in from reference TRBV5-1 and TRBJ2-7): KAGVTQTPRYLIKTRGQQVTLSCSPISGHRSVSWYQQTPGQGLQFLFEYFSETQRNKGNFPGRFSGRQFSNSRSEMNVSTLELGDSALYLCASSLDGATGGPYEQYFGPGTRLTVT.

The J gene is TRBJ2-1, the V gene TRBV5-4; 8 bases line up with TRBD2. CDR1 SGHNT and CDR2 YYREEE come from the germline V gene (reference sequence). Trimming cost V 0 bases and J 8 bases; bases outside gene matches: 7. The CDR3 is made up of 15 amino acids. DNA of the CDR3: TGTGCCAGCAGCTTGGCCGGGGGGGTCTGGTATGAGCAGTTCTTC. Translated, it gives CASSLAGGVWYEQFF.

This clone was seen only a few times. The chain carries TRBV5-6 and TRBJ2-2; D is ambiguous. The V gene's germline CDR1 is SGHDT and CDR2 YYEEEE. Trimming shortened V by 1 base and J by 1 base, and 14 bases separated the two germline ends. The CDR3 has 17 amino acids. DNA of the CDR3: TGTGCCAGCAGCTTGAAATTGAGAGAAAAGAACACCGGGGAGCTGTTTTTT. This codes for CASSLKLREKNTGELFF.

The chain is built from TRBV28 and TRBJ2-5; TRBD2 matches at 8 bases. In germline, CDR1 is MDHEN, CDR2 SYDVKM. This CDR3 comprises 13 residues. Trimming took 7 bases from V and 2 from J; bases not matched to a gene: 3. CDR3 in DNA: TGTGCCAGCAATGTAGCGGGGCAAGAGACCCAGTACTTC. This translates into CASNVAGQETQYF.

The chain couples TRBV30 to TRBJ2-3; 7 nucleotides align to TRBD1. The CDR3 is made up of 12 amino acids. Germline CDR1 and CDR2: GTSNPN and SVGIG (reference sequence). V lost 4 bases and J lost 5; bases outside the gene matches: 3. The CDR3 reads CAWNSGGDTQYF. The CDR3 nucleotides are TGTGCCTGGAATTCAGGGGGAGATACGCAGTATTTT.

This chain links TRBV18 with TRBJ1-2; weak D call: TRBD1 (5 bases). Between the trimmed V and J ends, which lost 0 bases and 6 bases, there was a span of 29 bases. CDR3 length: 20 residues. Germline V CDR1 and CDR2: KGHSH, LQKENI. The CDR3 loop reads CASSPPRNIEQAGPWHGYTF. As DNA, the CDR3 is TGTGCCAGCTCACCACCGAGGAATATTGAACAAGCGGGGCCCTGGCATGGCTACACCTTC.

The chain combines TRBV4-2 with TRBJ1-5; D is unclear. The CDR3 loop spans 15 amino acids. Trimming cost V 1 base and J 4 bases, with 11 bases left between them. Germline V gene data show CDR1 as LGHNA and CDR2 as YNFKEQ. This CDR3 is CASSQVEGSNQPQHF. CDR3 coding DNA: TGTGCCAGCAGCCAAGTTGAGGGATCGAATCAGCCCCAGCATTTT.

This clone was recorded a few times. The chain employs TRBV30 and TRBJ1-1; perhaps TRBD1 as D (6 bases). This CDR3 spans 14 amino acids. Germline V gives CDR1 GTSNPN, CDR2 SVGIG (reference sequence). The V end was cut by 3 bases, the J end by 1 base, with 12 bases between. This CDR3 is CAWSPGHPNTEAFF. The CDR3 DNA reads as TGTGCCTGGAGCCCGGGACACCCGAACACTGAAGCTTTCTTT. Based on the CDR3 plus reference TRBV30 and TRBJ1-1, the full variable domain is SQTIHQWPATLVQPVGSPLSLECTVEGTSNPNLYWYRQAAGRGLQLLFYSVGIGQISSEVPQNLSASRPQDRQFILSSKKLLLSDSGFYLCAWSPGHPNTEAFFGQGTRLTVV.

This chain's CDR3 is CASSKSLRGNYGYTF. As DNA, the CDR3 is TGTGCCAGCAGTAAGTCCCTCAGGGGTAACTATGGCTACACCTTC. The V gene is TRBV6-5, the J gene TRBJ1-2; D possibly corresponds to TRBD1 (6 bases). The CDR3 loop spans 15 amino acids. V was pared by 5 bases and J by 1 base, with 14 bases between. CDR1 is MNHEY and CDR2 is SVGAGI in the germline V gene.